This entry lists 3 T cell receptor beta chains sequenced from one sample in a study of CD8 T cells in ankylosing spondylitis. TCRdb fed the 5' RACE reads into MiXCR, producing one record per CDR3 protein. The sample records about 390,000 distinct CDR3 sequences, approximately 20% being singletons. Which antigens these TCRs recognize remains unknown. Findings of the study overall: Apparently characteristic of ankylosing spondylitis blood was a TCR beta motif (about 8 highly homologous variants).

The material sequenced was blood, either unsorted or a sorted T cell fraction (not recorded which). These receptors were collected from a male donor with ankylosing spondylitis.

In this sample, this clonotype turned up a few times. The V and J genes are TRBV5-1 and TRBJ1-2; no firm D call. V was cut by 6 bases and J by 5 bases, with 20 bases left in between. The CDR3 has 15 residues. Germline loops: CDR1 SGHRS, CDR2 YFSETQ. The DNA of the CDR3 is TGCGCCAGCACCGACACGGGCTCAACGGGATATGGCTACACCTTC. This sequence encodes CASTDTGSTGYGYTF.

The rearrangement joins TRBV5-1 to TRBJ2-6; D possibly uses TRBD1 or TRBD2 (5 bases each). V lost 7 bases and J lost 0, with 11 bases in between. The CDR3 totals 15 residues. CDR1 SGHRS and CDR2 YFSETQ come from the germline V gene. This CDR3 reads CASRDGASGANVLTF. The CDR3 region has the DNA TGCGCCAGCCGGGACGGGGCCTCTGGGGCCAACGTCCTGACTTTC.

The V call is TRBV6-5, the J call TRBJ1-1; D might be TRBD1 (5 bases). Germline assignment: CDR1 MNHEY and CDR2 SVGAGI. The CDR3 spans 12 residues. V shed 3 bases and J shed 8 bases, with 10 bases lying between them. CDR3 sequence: CASSYGGSEAFF. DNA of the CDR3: TGTGCCAGCAGTTATGGGGGGTCGGAAGCTTTCTTT.